This TCR beta chain was identified during a study of cytomegalovirus exposure and HLA in healthy donors. Study results and caveats: For most TCR beta V segments, an earlier analysis put the productive rate at about 87% or about 30% of the time.

The CDR3 runs to 14 residues. V lost 2 bases and J lost 7, with 12 bases in between. The germline V gene has CDR1 MNHNS and CDR2 SASEGT. This clone was detected only a few times. Its antigen is still unknown. Nominally healthy donors were sampled, though unrecorded immune exposures were likely. The primer mix had 60 Vbeta and 13 Jbeta primers. The repertoire was sequenced with immunoSEQ multiplex PCR; TCRdb's copy has only in-frame clones and lacks some. Of 100,000 to 150,000 clones in the sample, about 80% are singletons; the top ten hold 7% to 9.5%. The sample comprised PBMCs. This TCR was sampled from a young man in good health and CMV-seropositive. The chain recombines TRBV6-1 with TRBJ2-1; D possibly corresponds to TRBD1 (6 bases). In DNA, the CDR3 is TGTGCCAGCAGTGAATGGGGGCCAGGGAATGAGCAGTTCTTC. Translated: CASSEWGPGNEQFF.